This T cell receptor beta chain stems from a study of blood T cell repertoires in COVID-19. Overall study: Samples taken during acute and convalescent COVID-19 were collected in the United States, Italy and Spain. Sources were T cells, B-cell-depleted T cells, or PBMCs; the material itself was cDNA or gDNA.

Study processing details: Estimation of nucleated cell counts relied on the amplification of reference gene primers. The repertoire was sequenced with immunoSEQ multiplex PCR; TCRdb's copy has only in-frame clones and lacks some. For V, J and clone size, that table is used; D and trimming come from the DNA. The top ten clones hold approximately 7% of a sample with 350,000 to 400,000 clones, around 87% of them seen once. Germline lookup yields CDR1 MNHEY and CDR2 SVGEGT. Trimming stripped 0 bases from V and 6 bases from J, with 12 bases between. The CDR3 extends over 14 amino acids. The TCR originated in a man between 18 and 35 years old with active or convalescent COVID-19. The chain joins TRBV6-2 or TRBV6-3 to TRBJ2-7; maybe TRBD2 (6 bases). Sequencing was carried out using peripheral blood. Here the CDR3 reads CASSYSTSDSEQYF. The CDR3 nucleotides read TGTGCCAGCAGTTACTCGACTAGTGATTCCGAGCAGTACTTC.